This paragraph reports one T cell receptor (beta chain). Its matching antigen is unknown. The data are from a study of T cells in localized non-small cell lung cancer. Study outcomes and limitations: In adjacent lung appeared a median 57 of the top 100 tumor clones.

Some clones are missing from TCRdb's copy, which holds only in-frame ones; the method was immunoSEQ multiplex PCR. This sample has 75,000 to 85,000 clones; over 75% occur once, and the top ten carry roughly 9%. The CDR3 has 12 residues. Germline lookup yields CDR1 MDHEN and CDR2 SYDVKM. The V and J ends lost 6 bases and 10 bases respectively, with 13 bases between them. The chain recombines TRBV28 with TRBJ2-1; the D call may be TRBD1 or TRBD2 (5 bases each). The TCR was taken from a female donor older than 55 with stage I lung adenocarcinoma. Material: peripheral blood, obtained before any cancer treatment. This chain's CDR3 is CASSLIRDEQFF. In DNA, the CDR3 is TGTGCCAGCAGCCTTATACGGGACGAGCAGTTCTTC.